This T cell receptor beta chain was recorded in a study of identical twins. This clonotype was seen only a few times. Germline CDR1 LNHNV, CDR2 YYDKDF (reference sequence). The CDR3 covers 15 residues. Between the trimmed V and J ends, which lost 5 bases and 7 bases, there was a span of 18 bases. In TCRdb, the 5' RACE reads were re-called with MiXCR into one record per CDR3 protein. This table has over 550,000 distinct CDR3 sequences, under 8.5% appearing once. The same data also contributed to another study, on yellow fever vaccine responses in identical twins.

The chain is built from TRBV15 and TRBJ1-5; the D gene is possibly TRBD1 (5 bases). Sequencing input: PBMCs. This sequence was found in a young woman in good health. CDR3 bases: TGTGCCACCAGCCCTATTGGAGGGGAGAACCAGCCCCAGCATTTT. It is translated as CATSPIGGENQPQHF.